A selection of T cell receptor beta chains follows, all from one sample in a study of blood T cell dynamics during melanoma immunotherapy. Here immunoSEQ multiplex PCR was the method, and the copy in TCRdb shows in-frame clones only, minus some. The table shows about 12,000 clones, with 70% to 90% occurring only once. The material was blood, obtained from a patient treated with checkpoint blockade. The receptors here all came from a human donor with melanoma. The CDR3 runs from the conserved cysteine through the conserved F or W. Each record gives: J gene, V gene, CDR3 protein.

J gene: TRBJ1-5; V gene: TRBV18; CDR3 protein: CASSPQDPGNQPQHF
J gene: TRBJ2-3; V gene: TRBV11-2; CDR3 protein: CASSSQGQGVTDTQYF
J gene: TRBJ2-5; V gene: TRBV6-5; CDR3 protein: CASRRAVGETQYF
J gene: TRBJ2-7; V gene: TRBV6-5; CDR3 protein: CASSRDRGAGYEQYF
J gene: TRBJ2-7; V gene: TRBV5-1; CDR3 protein: CASRSGKNEQYF
J gene: TRBJ2-1; V gene: TRBV4-1; CDR3 protein: CASSQESRNEQFF
J gene: TRBJ2-5; V gene: TRBV2; CDR3 protein: CASWTGGGETQYF
J gene: TRBJ2-1; V gene: TRBV6-5; CDR3 protein: CASSSGPVQFSEQFF
J gene: TRBJ1-3; V gene: TRBV19; CDR3 protein: CASSIDSSGSSGNTIYF
J gene: TRBJ2-7; V gene: TRBV7-9; CDR3 protein: CASSSGTGNEQYF
J gene: TRBJ2-7; V gene: TRBV6-1; CDR3 protein: CASSAPGQASYEQYF